The clone carrying this TCR beta chain was seen ten or more times. The authors obtained PBMCs from around 11 ml of fresh peripheral blood. RNA transcripts provided the source from which TCR beta CDR3 regions were amplified. First-round RT-PCR with HTBI primers amplified the TCR CDR3 region. TCRdb re-derived calls from the multiplex PCR reads in MiXCR, one entry per CDR3 protein. This sample has around 800,000 distinct CDR3 sequences, with more than 30% found just once. This sample was taken from a study of T cells in Graves' hyperthyroidism and ophthalmopathy. V lost 2 bases and J 2 bases, leaving 8 bases between the germline ends. The CDR3 loop spans 14 amino acids. Germline V gene lookup returns CDR1 SGDLS and CDR2 YYNGEE.

The TCR comes from a man aged 18 to 35 with Graves' hyperthyroidism. Input material: blood. The chain joins TRBV9 to TRBJ1-3; no definite D call. The CDR3 reads CASSVVAAGNTIYF. Written as DNA, the CDR3 is TGTGCCAGCAGCGTTGTGGCAGCTGGAAACACCATATATTTT.